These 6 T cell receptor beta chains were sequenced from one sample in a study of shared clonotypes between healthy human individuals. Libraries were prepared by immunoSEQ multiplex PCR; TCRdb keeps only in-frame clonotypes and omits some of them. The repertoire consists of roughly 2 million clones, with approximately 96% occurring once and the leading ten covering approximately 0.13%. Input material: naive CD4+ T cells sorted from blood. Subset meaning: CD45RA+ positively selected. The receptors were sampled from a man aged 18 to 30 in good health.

The CDR3: CASSPRTSGAGELFF. The CDR3 DNA is TGTGCCAGCAGCCCTCGGACTAGCGGGGCCGGGGAGCTGTTTTTT. The rearrangement links TRBV7-3 to TRBJ2-2; 12 bases are a match to TRBD2. The germline V gene has CDR1 SGHTA and CDR2 FQGTGA. The CDR3 extends over 15 amino acids. Losses at the gene ends were 5 bases for V and 6 bases for J; bases not matched to a gene: 4.

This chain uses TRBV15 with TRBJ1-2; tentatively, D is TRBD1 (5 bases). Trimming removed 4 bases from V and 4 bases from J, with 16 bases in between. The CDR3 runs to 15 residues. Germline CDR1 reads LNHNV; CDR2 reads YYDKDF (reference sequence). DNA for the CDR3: TGTGCCACCAGCATCGGGACGGTCCAGATCTATGGCTACACCTTC. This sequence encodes CATSIGTVQIYGYTF.

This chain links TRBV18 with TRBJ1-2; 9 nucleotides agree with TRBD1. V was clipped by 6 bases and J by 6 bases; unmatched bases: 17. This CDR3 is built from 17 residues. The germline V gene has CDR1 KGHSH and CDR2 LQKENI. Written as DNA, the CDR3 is TGTGCCAGCTCCACGGGTCCTCCCCCGGACAGGGGCAATGGCTACACCTTC. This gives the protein CASSTGPPPDRGNGYTF.

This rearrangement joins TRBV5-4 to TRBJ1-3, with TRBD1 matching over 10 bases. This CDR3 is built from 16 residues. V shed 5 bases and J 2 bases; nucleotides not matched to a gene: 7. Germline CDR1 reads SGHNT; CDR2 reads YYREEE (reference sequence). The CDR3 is CASSYNGQGAGNTIYF. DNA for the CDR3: TGTGCCAGCAGTTACAACGGACAGGGGGCTGGAAACACCATATATTTT.

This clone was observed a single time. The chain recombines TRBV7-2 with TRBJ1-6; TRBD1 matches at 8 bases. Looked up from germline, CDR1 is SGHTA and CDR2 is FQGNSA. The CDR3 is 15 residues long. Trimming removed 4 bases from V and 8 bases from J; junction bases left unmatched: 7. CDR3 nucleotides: TGTGCCAGCAGCTCGGCCGGGACAGGCCATTCACCCCTCCACTTT. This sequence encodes CASSSAGTGHSPLHF.

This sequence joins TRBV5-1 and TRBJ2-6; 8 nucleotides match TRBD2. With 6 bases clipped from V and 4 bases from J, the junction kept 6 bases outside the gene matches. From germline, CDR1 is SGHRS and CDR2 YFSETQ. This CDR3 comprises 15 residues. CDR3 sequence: CASTGGEPGANVLTF. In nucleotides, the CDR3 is TGCGCCAGCACCGGGGGGGAGCCCGGGGCCAACGTCCTGACTTTC.